The 30 T cell receptor beta chains presented below share a single source sample, sequenced in a study of shared clonotypes between healthy human individuals. Assay used: immunoSEQ multiplex PCR; TCRdb lists only in-frame clones, some missing. Of some 1,900,000 clones in the sample, just under 95% are singletons; the top ten hold roughly 1.2%. CD8 cells regarded as naive lacked CD45RO, were positively chosen for CCR7, and omitted terminally differentiated effector memory CD45RA+ cells. Sequenced: naive CD8+ T cells sorted from blood. These receptor sequences come from a man aged 18 to 29 in good health.

This chain connects TRBV19 to TRBJ2-7; D might be TRBD2 (6 bases). The germline gives CDR1 LNHDA, CDR2 SQIVND (reference sequence). The CDR3 has 16 residues. Trimming left V 0 bases short and J 6 bases short, with 18 bases between. The CDR3 here is CASSIDSGTPSVEQYF. In DNA, the CDR3 is TGTGCCAGTAGTATAGACTCCGGGACTCCCTCAGTCGAGCAGTACTTC.

The chain links TRBV5-1 to TRBJ2-1; 7 bases are a match to TRBD1. The CDR3 is 12 residues long. Germline-derived CDR1 and CDR2 are SGHRS and YFSETQ. V was pared by 3 bases and J by 10 bases, with 4 bases of the junction left unmatched. Here the CDR3 DNA reads TGCGCCAGCAGCTGGGTGGGACAGGAGCAGTTCTTC. Translated, it gives CASSWVGQEQFF.

V and J are TRBV7-9 and TRBJ2-1; D is ambiguous. V was trimmed by 5 bases and J by 10 bases, leaving 12 bases between them. The germline V gene has CDR1 SEHNR and CDR2 FQNEAQ (reference sequence). The CDR3 has 12 amino acids. The CDR3 region has the DNA TGTGCCAGCAGCACAGACTCCGCCGAGCAGTTCTTC. It codes for CASSTDSAEQFF.

The chain has TRBV7-9 and TRBJ2-2; D is perhaps TRBD2 (6 bases). Per the germline V gene, CDR1 is SEHNR and CDR2 is FQNEAQ (reference sequence). The length of the CDR3 is 15 residues. V was trimmed by 1 base and J by 6 bases, leaving 12 bases between them. The DNA of the CDR3 is TGTGCCAGCAGCTTAGGTCCAGCGGGCCCCGGGGAGCTGTTTTTT. It codes for CASSLGPAGPGELFF.

With regard to this clone: Different DNA sequences within this sample yield the same CDR3. The gene calls are TRBV27 and TRBJ1-1; 7 nucleotides match TRBD1. V lost 5 bases, J lost 5 bases, and 2 bases stayed unmatched. Germline lookup yields CDR1 MNHEY and CDR2 SMNVEV (reference sequence). The CDR3 contains 12 residues. The CDR3: CASSLTGTEAFF. DNA of the CDR3: TGTGCCAGCAGTCTGACAGGGACTGAAGCTTTCTTT.

V usage is TRBV25-1 and J usage is TRBJ2-3; D unclear. This CDR3 contains 13 residues. In germline, CDR1 is MGHDK, CDR2 SYGVNS. Trimming cost V 6 bases and J 0 bases, with 7 bases left between them. CDR3 protein: CASRSGSTDTQYF. The CDR3 coding sequence is TGTGCCAGCAGGTCTGGCAGCACAGATACGCAGTATTTT.

The chain couples TRBV5-6 to TRBJ2-7, with 11 positions matching TRBD1. Trimming removed 2 bases from V and 2 bases from J; junction bases left unmatched: 3. This CDR3 is 15 amino acids long. In germline, CDR1 is SGHDT, CDR2 YYEEEE. The CDR3 sequence: CASSLGDRGTYEQYF. CDR3 coding DNA: TGTGCCAGCAGCTTAGGGGACAGGGGGACCTACGAGCAGTACTTC.

This chain joins TRBV5-1 and TRBJ1-1; possibly TRBD1 for D (6 bases). CDR3 length equals 16 residues. Per germline, CDR1 SGHRS and CDR2 YFSETQ. Trimming removed 6 bases at V and 3 bases at J, with 21 bases between. CDR3: CASTLDRLGADTEAFF. The CDR3 DNA follows: TGCGCCAGCACCCTGGACAGATTGGGTGCAGACACTGAAGCTTTCTTT.

About this clone itself: The sample contains more than one DNA sequence encoding this CDR3. This chain connects TRBV15 to TRBJ2-3; 8 nucleotides match TRBD1. CDR3 length equals 14 residues. Germline CDR1 LNHNV, CDR2 YYDKDF (reference sequence). Trimming took 3 bases from V and 1 from J; bases not matched to a gene: 0. CDR3 nucleotides: TGTGCCACCAGCAGGGACAGGGGCACAGATACGCAGTATTTT. The encoded protein is CATSRDRGTDTQYF.

This clone came up a few times. The chain carries TRBV9 and TRBJ1-6; a possible D gene is TRBD1 (5 bases). The CDR3 has 17 residues. Looked up from germline, CDR1 is SGDLS and CDR2 is YYNGEE. The ends were cut back, 4 bases at V and 1 base at J, with 15 bases in the middle. DNA of the CDR3: TGTGCCAGCAGCCTCGAGGGGCTTTCGTCCTATAATTCACCCCTCCACTTT. This gives the protein CASSLEGLSSYNSPLHF.

The CDR3 DNA sequence: TGTGCCACCAGCAGAGATCGGACTACAGGGGAGACCCAGTACTTC. Protein: CATSRDRTTGETQYF. This chain joins TRBV15 and TRBJ2-5; D is perhaps TRBD1 or TRBD2 (6 bases each). V lost 0 bases, J lost 5 bases, and 13 bases lay in between. In germline, CDR1 is LNHNV, CDR2 YYDKDF (reference sequence). The CDR3 spans 15 residues.

This chain links TRBV9 with TRBJ1-2; D gene unclear. V was shortened by 3 bases and J by 4 bases, with 10 bases between the two germline ends. This CDR3 is 13 amino acids long. Germline V lookup: CDR1 SGDLS, CDR2 YYNGEE. CDR3 loop: CASSDREVYGYTF. DNA for the CDR3: TGTGCCAGCAGCGATCGGGAGGTCTATGGCTACACCTTC.

V is TRBV5-4 and J is TRBJ1-2, with no clear D. Per germline, CDR1 SGHNT and CDR2 YYREEE (reference sequence). This CDR3 has 14 amino acids. V was shortened by 2 bases and J by 3 bases, with 11 bases between the two germline ends. The CDR3 sequence is CASSFNGGDYGYTF. DNA of the CDR3: TGTGCCAGCAGCTTTAATGGCGGAGACTATGGCTACACCTTC.

The genes are TRBV10-1 and TRBJ1-1; possibly TRBD1 for D (5 bases). The CDR3 sequence is 15 residues long. Trimming stripped 8 bases from V and 3 bases from J, with 19 bases between. Germline assignment: CDR1 WNHNN and CDR2 SYGVQD (reference sequence). For the CDR3, the DNA is TGCGCCAGCCAATCGGGCGGGAGAGGGGACACTGAAGCTTTCTTT. It codes for CASQSGGRGDTEAFF.

This clone occurred once. Other nucleotide sequences from this sample produce the same CDR3. The chain employs TRBV27 and TRBJ2-7; perhaps D is TRBD1 or TRBD2 (5 bases each). The CDR3 runs to 13 residues. The germline V gene encodes CDR1 MNHEY and CDR2 SMNVEV (reference sequence). V dropped 4 bases and J dropped 3 bases, with 10 bases sitting between them. In DNA form, the CDR3 reads TGTGCCAGCAGTTCCGGGACCTACTACGAGCAGTACTTC. It encodes CASSSGTYYEQYF.

V usage is TRBV29-1 and J usage is TRBJ1-4, with 7 bases fitting TRBD1. Per the germline V gene, CDR1 is SQVTM and CDR2 is ANQGSEA. The CDR3 runs 15 residues. With V trimmed by 0 bases and J by 5 bases, 6 bases remained unmatched. The DNA for the CDR3 is TGCAGCGTTGAAGATGCGGGACAGCCAAATGAAAAACTGTTTTTT. Its translation: CSVEDAGQPNEKLFF.

This chain links TRBV11-2 with TRBJ1-1; D is perhaps TRBD1 (5 bases). The V and J ends lost 4 bases and 6 bases respectively, with 9 bases between them. From germline, CDR1 is SGHAT and CDR2 FQNNGV. The CDR3 contains 12 residues. CDR3 DNA: TGTGCCAGCAGCTATGGGGGATCTGAAGCTTTCTTT. Its translation: CASSYGGSEAFF. Full variable domain (missing parts from reference TRBV11-2 and TRBJ1-1): EAGVAQSPRYKIIEKRQSVAFWCNPISGHATLYWYQQILGQGPKLLIQFQNNGVVDDSQLPKDRFSAERLKGVDSTLKIQPAKLEDSAVYLCASSYGGSEAFFGQGTRLTVV.

The rearrangement links TRBV10-2 to TRBJ2-3, with a possible D match to TRBD2 (7 bases). V gave up 5 bases and J gave up 4 bases, with 13 bases separating them. The CDR3 extends over 14 amino acids. Germline V lookup: CDR1 WSHSY, CDR2 SAAADI. The CDR3 DNA follows: TGCGCCAGCAGTTACGGGGGGCCGGCAGATACGCAGTATTTT. This gives the protein CASSYGGPADTQYF.

Regarding this clone: In the same sample, other DNA sequences code for this CDR3. This chain uses TRBV9 with TRBJ2-7; 7 nucleotides line up with TRBD2. This CDR3 has 14 residues. V dropped 0 bases and J dropped 3; count of bases not matched to a gene: 3. Germline-derived CDR1 and CDR2 are SGDLS and YYNGEE. The CDR3 coding sequence is TGTGCCAGCAGCGTAGCGGGAGGCGACTACGAGCAGTACTTC. Protein sequence: CASSVAGGDYEQYF.

V is TRBV19 and J is TRBJ2-7; 7 bases are shared with TRBD2. V was pared by 3 bases and J by 2 bases, with 4 bases of the junction left unmatched. CDR1 and CDR2 from the germline V gene are LNHDA and SQIVND (reference sequence). The CDR3 has 14 amino acids. CDR3 region: CASSMGLAAYEQYF. The CDR3 DNA reads TGTGCCAGTAGTATGGGGCTAGCGGCCTACGAGCAGTACTTC.

The rearrangement joins TRBV27 to TRBJ2-7, with 13 bases that match TRBD2. The CDR3 consists of 19 residues. Germline V gene data show CDR1 as MNHEY and CDR2 as SMNVEV (reference sequence). Trimming at V came to 5 bases and at J to 4 bases, leaving 17 bases not matched to a gene. The CDR3: CASSPMGGIGLAGEYEQYF. The CDR3 region has the DNA TGTGCCAGCAGTCCCATGGGAGGCATCGGACTAGCGGGGGAGTACGAGCAGTACTTC.

V is TRBV30 and J is TRBJ2-5; 12 bases map to TRBD1. The CDR3 consists of 16 residues. Germline CDR1 and CDR2: GTSNPN and SVGIG (reference sequence). The trim removed 1 base at V and 4 bases at J, leaving 7 bases unmatched. Here the CDR3 reads CAWSARGTGGPETQYF. CDR3 nucleotides: TGTGCCTGGAGTGCACGAGGGACAGGGGGCCCAGAGACCCAGTACTTC.

A single count supports this clone. This chain joins TRBV9 and TRBJ2-3; 10 bases are a match to TRBD1. This CDR3 contains 16 residues. Germline CDR1 reads SGDLS; CDR2 reads YYNGEE. The V gene end was trimmed by 0 bases and the J gene end by 5 bases; junction bases not matched to a gene: 6. The CDR3 DNA follows: TGTGCCAGCAGCGTAGTCCCGGGACAGGGGATAGATACGCAGTATTTT. It codes for CASSVVPGQGIDTQYF.

The J gene is TRBJ2-1, the V gene TRBV19, with D unclear. The ends were cut back, 8 bases at V and 3 bases at J, with 8 bases in the middle. Germline V CDR1 and CDR2: LNHDA, SQIVND (reference sequence). The CDR3 is 12 residues long. The CDR3 DNA reads as TGTGCCAGTGGTGAGGACTACAATGAGCAGTTCTTC. This codes for CASGEDYNEQFF.

The chain combines TRBV14 with TRBJ1-1, with 9 bases fitting TRBD1. J lost 0 bases, V lost 4 bases, and 9 bases had no gene match. The CDR3 is 17 residues long. CDR1 is SGHDN and CDR2 is FVKESK in the germline V gene. The chain's CDR3 is CASSPDRGYPMNTEAFF. Written as DNA, the CDR3 is TGTGCCAGCAGCCCCGACAGGGGGTATCCCATGAACACTGAAGCTTTCTTT.

The CDR3 region has the DNA TGTGCCAGCAGCCGCCTCGACAACTATGGCTACACCTTC. Residues: CASSRLDNYGYTF. The genes are TRBV11-2 and TRBJ1-2; D gene unclear. Trimming removed 5 bases from V and 2 bases from J, with 9 bases in between. The length of the CDR3 is 13 residues. Per germline, CDR1 SGHAT and CDR2 FQNNGV.

The genes are TRBV19 and TRBJ1-1; weak D call: TRBD1 (6 bases). V lost 0 bases, J lost 1 base, and 12 bases lay in between. There are 16 residues in the CDR3. CDR1 and CDR2 from the germline V gene are LNHDA and SQIVND (reference sequence). CDR3 in amino acids: CASSIDGGFGNTEAFF. CDR3 coding DNA: TGTGCCAGTAGTATAGATGGGGGCTTCGGGAACACTGAAGCTTTCTTT.

This sequence joins TRBV28 and TRBJ1-2, with 7 bases matching TRBD1. This CDR3 spans 14 amino acids. Germline V gene data show CDR1 as MDHEN and CDR2 as SYDVKM. With V trimmed by 6 bases and J by 5 bases, 9 bases remained unmatched. The CDR3 coding sequence is TGTGCCAGCAGCTTTCCGGGACAGCCGTATGGCTACACCTTC. It specifies CASSFPGQPYGYTF.

Comment on this clone: Other DNA sequences in the same sample also yield this CDR3. CDR3 in DNA: TGCGCCAGCAGCCAAGTGGGGGGTGGGTCCTACGAGCAGTACTTC. Translation: CASSQVGGGSYEQYF. The genes are TRBV4-1 and TRBJ2-7; perhaps TRBD2 as D (6 bases). Germline-derived CDR1 and CDR2 are MGHRA and YSYEKL. This CDR3 is 15 amino acids long. V dropped 1 base and J dropped 1 base, with 11 bases sitting between them.

Comments on this clone: At the DNA level, this CDR3 is encoded by other sequences in the same sample as well. This chain's CDR3 is CASSSPGGSYEQYF. The CDR3 region has the DNA TGTGCCAGCAGCTCCCCAGGGGGTTCCTACGAGCAGTACTTC. The J gene is TRBJ2-7, the V gene TRBV7-9, with TRBD1 matching over 7 bases. The trim removed 4 bases at V and 1 base at J, leaving 4 bases unmatched. Germline loops: CDR1 SEHNR, CDR2 FQNEAQ (reference sequence). There are 14 residues in the CDR3.